A selection of T cell receptor beta chains follows, all from one sample in a study of blood T cell repertoires in COVID-19. Profiled with immunoSEQ multiplex PCR; TCRdb holds only in-frame clones, not every one. This sample carries about half a million clones, around 85% of them seen once, and the ten largest clones take roughly 3.2%. The sequencing sample was made of peripheral blood. The receptors come from a human donor in a cohort sampled during active COVID-19. Both conserved end residues are part of each CDR3. Each record gives: V gene, clone size, J gene, D gene, CDR3 DNA, CDR3 protein. The D gene is left open where the match is weak. Rows give clone size only sometimes, using once, few, many, or a class for an expanded clone.

TRBV5-6	-	TRBJ2-7	-	TGTGCCAGCAGCTTGGGGGCCATGGTAGGGGACGAGCAGTACTTC	CASSLGAMVGDEQYF
TRBV6-2/TRBV6-3	-	TRBJ2-7	-	TGTGCCAGCAGTTACTCTCGTCTAGTCGAGCAGTACTTC	CASSYSRLVEQYF
TRBV7-6	-	TRBJ2-3	TRBD2	TGTGCCAGCAGCCCACGTAGCGGGGTAGCAGATACGCAGTATTTT	CASSPRSGVADTQYF
TRBV7-2	-	TRBJ1-1	TRBD1	TGTGCCAGCAGCTTGACAGGGGGCACTGAAGCTTTCTTT	CASSLTGGTEAFF
TRBV6-5	-	TRBJ2-1	-	TGTGCCAGCAGCCCAGGAGGAGGATCCTACAATGAGCAGTTCTTC	CASSPGGGSYNEQFF
TRBV19	-	TRBJ1-2	TRBD1	TGTGCCAGTAAGGCGGCAGGGGGGAGCTATGGCTACACCTTC	CASKAAGGSYGYTF
TRBV9	-	TRBJ1-3	-	TGTGCCAGCAGCGCAACAGGATTCCCCATCGGCTCTGGAAACACCATATATTTT	CASSATGFPIGSGNTIYF
TRBV6-5	-	TRBJ1-2	TRBD1	TGTGCCAGCAGTCCGACAGGGTATGGCTACACCTTC	CASSPTGYGYTF
TRBV6-2/TRBV6-3	-	TRBJ1-6	-	TGTGCCAGCAGTTACCGGGATCGAGGCACGCGCCAAACACCCCTCCACTTT	CASSYRDRGTRQTPLHF
TRBV6-2/TRBV6-3	-	TRBJ2-2	-	TGTGCCAGCAGTCAGCCCAGTGTTGGGGGCGCGCCCGGGGAGCTGTTTTTT	CASSQPSVGGAPGELFF
TRBV3-1/TRBV3-2	-	TRBJ2-2	-	TGTGCCAGCAGCCTGGGGGGTTTCGGGGAGCTGTTTTTT	CASSLGGFGELFF
TRBV6-5	-	TRBJ1-4	TRBD1	TGTGCCAGCAGTCGACAGGGGGCGGATGAAAAACTGTTTTTT	CASSRQGADEKLFF
TRBV7-7	once	TRBJ2-2	-	TGTGCTAGCAGCTTAACGGGGAACACCGGGGAGCTGTTTTTT	CASSLTGNTGELFF
TRBV9	-	TRBJ2-2	TRBD2	TGTGCCAGCAGCGTAGTGGGGGGGTTGAACACCGGGGAGCTGTTTTTT	CASSVVGGLNTGELFF
TRBV11-2	-	TRBJ1-1	-	TGTGCCCTCTCACGGAGACTGAACACTGAAGCTTTCTTT	CALSRRLNTEAFF
TRBV19	once	TRBJ2-7	-	TGTGCCACCCCACCTCACCCAGGCCGGCAACCCTACGAGCAGTACTTC	CATPPHPGRQPYEQYF
TRBV29-1	-	TRBJ1-2	-	TGCAGCGTTGAAGAGCGAGGCCTTGTTCGCTACACCTTC	CSVEERGLVRYTF
TRBV11-3	-	TRBJ2-5	TRBD1	TGTGCCAGCAGCATTGGGACAGACCCAGGGGAGACCCAGTACTTC	CASSIGTDPGETQYF
TRBV6-2/TRBV6-3	-	TRBJ1-2	-	TGTGCCAGCAGTTACTCTGGAGAATACTATGGCTACACCTTC	CASSYSGEYYGYTF
TRBV11-2	-	TRBJ2-1	TRBD2	TGTGCCAGCAGCCCCGCGAGAGGACTAGCGGGAGGGAAAGATGAGCAGTTCTTC	CASSPARGLAGGKDEQFF
TRBV2	-	TRBJ1-6	-	TGTGCCAGCAGTGAAGCGAGGAACACTGGCAATTCACCCCTCCACTTT	CASSEARNTGNSPLHF
TRBV5-4	-	TRBJ2-7	TRBD1	TGTGCCAGCAGCCAAAAGACAGGGGCCGGCTACGAGCAGTACTTC	CASSQKTGAGYEQYF
TRBV7-2	-	TRBJ1-2	TRBD1	TGTGCCAGCAGCGCCGCCGGGACAGGAGGTTACGGCTACACCTTC	CASSAAGTGGYGYTF
TRBV19	-	TRBJ2-1	-	TGTGCCACCTCACGACAGAACTCATACAATGAGCAGTTCTTC	CATSRQNSYNEQFF
TRBV6-5	-	TRBJ2-7	-	TGTGCCAGCAGTCCCCACTCCTACGAGCAGTACTTC	CASSPHSYEQYF
TRBV7-2	-	TRBJ2-3	TRBD2	TGTGCCAGCAGCTCAACGAGGGGCGGGAGTCGGGGAGATACGCAGTATTTT	CASSSTRGGSRGDTQYF
TRBV7-9	few	TRBJ1-2	-	TGTGCCAGCTTGAGGAATGCAGGGGAAGGCTACACCTTC	CASLRNAGEGYTF
TRBV7-9	-	TRBJ1-1	-	TGTGCCAGCAGCTTAGCGCTGACGGGGTACACTGAAGCTTTCTTT	CASSLALTGYTEAFF
TRBV5-1	-	TRBJ1-2	TRBD1	TGCGCCAGCAGCCCGCTGGGGACAGGGAACTATGGCTACACCTTC	CASSPLGTGNYGYTF
TRBV27	-	TRBJ2-5	TRBD2	TGTGCCAGCAGTTTCCTAGCGGCAGGGCAAGAGACCCAGTACTTC	CASSFLAAGQETQYF
TRBV9	-	TRBJ2-1	TRBD2	TGTGCCAGCAGCGCTGGGACTAGCTTTTACAATGAGCAGTTCTTC	CASSAGTSFYNEQFF
TRBV3-1/TRBV3-2	-	TRBJ2-5	TRBD2	TGTGCCAGCAGCCAAGACTATAGCGGGAGCGCCAAGACCCAGTACTTC	CASSQDYSGSAKTQYF
TRBV29-1	-	TRBJ2-7	-	TGCAGCGTTCTCGGACAGAGCTACGAGCAGTACTTC	CSVLGQSYEQYF
TRBV15	once	TRBJ1-4	-	TGTGCCACCAGCAGAGATTCTTTACAGGGAAAGTATGAAAAACTGTTTTTT	CATSRDSLQGKYEKLFF
TRBV14	-	TRBJ1-4	-	TGTGCCAGCAGCCCGAGAAATTATGAAAAACTGTTTTTT	CASSPRNYEKLFF
TRBV6-5	-	TRBJ1-2	-	TGTGCCAGCAGTTCAGGGCAGGGCGAGGGCTACACCTTC	CASSSGQGEGYTF
TRBV19	-	TRBJ2-7	-	TGTGCCAGTAGTATCATTGGCTCAACTAACTACGAGCAGTACTTC	CASSIIGSTNYEQYF
TRBV2	-	TRBJ2-1	-	TGTGCCAGCAGTGAAAGGGCGGCGTCCTGGCGGGATGAGCAGTTCTTC	CASSERAASWRDEQFF
TRBV11-3	-	TRBJ2-1	TRBD2	TGTGCCAGCAGCTTGGGCGGCGGGAGGAGCGGAGATGAGCAGTTCTTC	CASSLGGGRSGDEQFF
TRBV28	-	TRBJ1-1	TRBD1	TGTGCCAGCAGTTTCGACCGGGACAGGACTACTGAAGCTTTCTTT	CASSFDRDRTTEAFF
TRBV7-2	-	TRBJ2-2	-	TGTGCCAGCAGCTCAGGGACAAAGAACACCGGGGAGCTGTTTTTT	CASSSGTKNTGELFF
TRBV4-1	-	TRBJ2-3	TRBD1	TGCGCCAGCAGCCAAGACCCGGACAGGATAGGCACAGATACGCAGTATTTT	CASSQDPDRIGTDTQYF
TRBV10-3	-	TRBJ1-2	-	TGTGCCATCAGTGAGTCAGCTGGTCGGGGCTATGGCTACACCTTC	CAISESAGRGYGYTF
TRBV9	-	TRBJ2-1	TRBD2	TGTGCCAGCAGCACCCAACTAGCGACCAATGAGCAGTTCTTC	CASSTQLATNEQFF
TRBV23-1	-	TRBJ1-5	-	TGCGCCAGCAGGGCAGGGCCACCTGTTAGCAATCAGCCCCAGCATTTT	CASRAGPPVSNQPQHF
TRBV25-1	-	TRBJ2-5	-	TGTGCCAGCAGTGATGCGGGCGGGCCCCGTCATGAGACCCAGTACTTC	CASSDAGGPRHETQYF
TRBV10-3	-	TRBJ1-1	-	TGTGCCATCAGTGAGTCAATGGCAGGGCAGGACACTGAAGCTTTCTTT	CAISESMAGQDTEAFF
TRBV30	-	TRBJ1-3	-	TGTGCCTGGAGGTCCCTCGGGGGTTCTGGAAACACCATATATTTT	CAWRSLGGSGNTIYF
TRBV29-1	-	TRBJ2-1	TRBD2	TGCAGCGTCGGGGGGGGGATCTCCTACAATGAGCAGTTCTTC	CSVGGGISYNEQFF
TRBV19	-	TRBJ2-1	TRBD2	TGTGCCAGTAGTTCGTCGGGGACTAGCGGATACAATGAGCAGTTCTTC	CASSSSGTSGYNEQFF